The 13 T cell receptor beta chains listed next were all sequenced from one sample in a study of T cells after yellow fever vaccination. Each CDR3 protein gets one entry after TCRdb re-called the 5' RACE reads with MiXCR. Among around 50,000 distinct CDR3 sequences listed, about 7.4% were seen once. Sequences were derived from CD8+ T cells sorted from PBMCs, sampled roughly 14 days after the first yellow fever vaccination. The receptors shown here come from a man aged 18 to 35 who received the YFV17D yellow fever vaccine.

Concerning this clonotype: Compared with germline, one end of the junction differs, possibly owing to a read error. The V and J genes are TRBV6-1 and TRBJ2-2; 9 bases map to TRBD1. The CDR3 is 15 residues long. Germline CDR1 MNHNS, CDR2 SASEGT. The CDR3 here is CASRSGTGHTEELFF. CDR3 DNA: TGTGCCAGCAGGAGTGGGACAGGGCACACCGAGGAGCTGTTTTTT.

This clonotype was observed many times. This chain joins TRBV6-6 and TRBJ1-1; D unclear. Germline lookup yields CDR1 MNHNY and CDR2 SVGAGI (reference sequence). V lost 6 bases, J lost 3 bases, and 11 bases lay in between. The CDR3 totals 13 residues. The CDR3 spells CASSPPMDTEAFF. For the CDR3, the DNA is TGTGCCAGCAGCCCACCAATGGACACTGAAGCTTTCTTT.

This clonotype was picked up many times. The V gene is TRBV20-1, the J gene TRBJ2-3; D ambiguous. V was clipped by 1 base and J by 2 bases, with 22 bases between them. The CDR3 runs to 18 residues. CDR1 is DFQATT and CDR2 is SNEGSKA in the germline V gene (reference sequence). This chain's CDR3 is CSARALEVSVYPTDTQYF. The CDR3 nucleotides are TGCAGTGCTAGAGCTCTAGAAGTGAGCGTCTATCCCACAGATACGCAGTATTTT.

This clonotype has a count of ten or more. The V and J genes are TRBV20-1 and TRBJ1-5, with TRBD1 as a possible D gene (5 bases). There are 14 residues in the CDR3. Trimming removed 1 base from V and 6 bases from J, with 13 bases in between. Germline V gene lookup returns CDR1 DFQATT and CDR2 SNEGSKA (reference sequence). DNA for the CDR3: TGCAGTGCTAGAGTTGCGGGAAGGGGTCAGCCCCAGCATTTT. It yields the protein CSARVAGRGQPQHF.

This clonotype was counted at least ten times. V is TRBV20-1 and J is TRBJ1-1, with D unresolved. The CDR3 runs 15 residues. Per the germline V gene, CDR1 is DFQATT and CDR2 is SNEGSKA (reference sequence). The V end was cut by 1 base, the J end by 2 bases, with 14 bases between. The chain's CDR3 is CSARVRRTLNTEAFF. CDR3 nucleotides: TGCAGTGCTAGAGTAAGGCGGACCCTTAACACTGAAGCTTTCTTT.

This clonotype was detected many times. The genes are TRBV7-8 and TRBJ2-3; D is perhaps TRBD2 (6 bases). Germline CDR1 reads SGHVS; CDR2 reads FQNEAQ. With 3 bases removed from V and 0 bases from J, the gap between germline ends came to 13 bases. The CDR3 contains 16 residues. This CDR3 is CASSLIAAPSTDTQYF. CDR3 coding DNA: TGTGCCAGCAGCTTGATAGCGGCCCCTAGCACAGATACGCAGTATTTT. Supplemented by reference TRBV7-8 and TRBJ2-3, the full variable domain reads GAGVSQSPRYKVAKRGQDVALRCDPISGHVSLFWYQQALGQGPEFLTYFQNEAQLDKSGLPSDRFFAERPEGSVSTLKIQRTQQEDSAVYLCASSLIAAPSTDTQYFGPGTRLTVL.

This clonotype was picked up many times. This chain links TRBV7-9 with TRBJ2-3; no clear D. CDR1 and CDR2 from the germline V gene are SEHNR and FQNEAQ (reference sequence). Trimming took 1 base from V and 1 from J, leaving 6 bases between them. CDR3 length equals 14 residues. The CDR3 sequence: CASSLGYGTDTQYF. The CDR3 region has the DNA TGTGCCAGCAGCTTAGGCTATGGCACAGATACGCAGTATTTT. Full variable domain (missing parts from reference TRBV7-9 and TRBJ2-3): DTGVSQNPRHKITKRGQNVTFRCDPISEHNRLYWYRQTLGQGPEFLTYFQNEAQLEKSRLLSDRFSAERPKGSFSTLEIQRTEQGDSAMYLCASSLGYGTDTQYFGPGTRLTVL.

The chain is built from TRBV12-3 or TRBV12-4 and TRBJ2-3; D remains ambiguous. V shed 1 base and J shed 2 bases, with 16 bases lying between them. This CDR3 contains 17 residues. CDR3 loop: CASSLGYSVGLTDTQYF. CDR3 nucleotide sequence: TGTGCCAGCAGTTTAGGCTATTCGGTAGGCCTCACAGATACGCAGTATTTT.

With respect to this clonotype: A single base separates this from a much larger clone, so it may be a read error. The chain employs TRBV20-1 and TRBJ2-1, with a possible D match to TRBD2 (6 bases). CDR3 length: 14 amino acids. From germline, CDR1 is DFQATT and CDR2 SNEGSKA (reference sequence). CDR3: CSARGRDSSNEQFF. CDR3 nucleotide sequence: TGCAGTGCTAGAGGGAGGGATTCCTCCAATGAGCAGTTCTTC.

This clonotype has more than one count but fewer than ten. The chain employs TRBV19 and TRBJ1-6, with TRBD1 as a possible D gene (6 bases). The germline gives CDR1 LNHDA, CDR2 SQIVND (reference sequence). V was shortened by 5 bases and J by 9 bases, with 23 bases between the two germline ends. This CDR3 spans 17 amino acids. For the CDR3, the DNA is TGTGCCAGTAGTTATTGGACAGTAGAAGTGGGGAGTTCACCCCTCCACTTT. This gives the protein CASSYWTVEVGSSPLHF.

This clonotype was counted ten times or more. The chain employs TRBV4-1 and TRBJ1-1; D is perhaps TRBD1 (6 bases). The CDR3 runs 15 residues. Germline CDR1 and CDR2: MGHRA and YSYEKL. V lost 2 bases to trimming and J lost 4 bases, with 14 bases between them. CDR3 DNA sequence: TGCGCCAGCAGCCAAAAGTCCCGAGGGGGCACTGAAGCTTTCTTT. Translated: CASSQKSRGGTEAFF.

This clonotype was seen repeatedly, ten times or more. This sequence joins TRBV5-6 and TRBJ2-5; D remains unclear. Germline assignment: CDR1 SGHDT and CDR2 YYEEEE. The CDR3 loop spans 14 amino acids. The V and J ends lost 0 bases and 6 bases respectively, with 12 bases between them. CDR3 sequence: CASSLDGQLQTQYF. The CDR3 DNA is TGTGCCAGCAGCTTGGACGGCCAGCTACAGACCCAGTACTTC. Full variable domain (remainder filled in from reference TRBV5-6 and TRBJ2-5): DAGVTQSPTHLIKTRGQQVTLRCSPKSGHDTVSWYQQALGQGPQFIFQYYEEEERQRGNFPDRFSGHQFPNYSSELNVNALLLGDSALYLCASSLDGQLQTQYFGPGTRLLVL.

This clonotype was seen at least ten times. The J gene is TRBJ2-1, the V gene TRBV3-1; 9 bases fit TRBD2. This CDR3 contains 15 residues. With V trimmed by 3 bases and J by 0 bases, 0 bases remained unmatched. The germline V gene encodes CDR1 LGHDT and CDR2 YNNKEL (reference sequence). CDR3 DNA: TGTGCCAGCAGCCATAGCGGGGGCTCCTACAATGAGCAGTTCTTC. Translation gives CASSHSGGSYNEQFF.